This TCR beta chain was identified during a study of blood T cells in healthy people across ages. With a J-beta primer mix and a sample-barcoded 5' primer, a second PCR ran 7 to 11 cycles. TCRdb reprocessed the 5' RACE reads with MiXCR, giving one entry per CDR3 protein. The table records about 1.6 million distinct CDR3 sequences, almost 35% of them present only once. Points on this clonotype: The CDR3 carries no conserved terminal phenylalanine or tryptophan, so it likely arises from a read error.

This clonotype was obtained from a woman aged 25 to 39 in good health. Input material: blood.

CDR3 sequence: CATSSRGSPLHL. CDR3 nucleotides: TGTGCCACCAGCAGCAGGGGATCACCCCTCCACTTG. The chain joins TRBV15 to TRBJ1-6; tentative D call: TRBD1 (6 bases). The CDR3 totals 12 residues. V was trimmed by 3 bases and J by 10 bases, leaving 7 bases between them. CDR1 and CDR2 (germline): LNHNV, YYDKDF (reference sequence).